The entry below gives a single T cell receptor beta chain sequence along with its context. What it recognizes is unknown. These data originate in a study of post-analysis software for immune sequencing data. Study-level findings and limits: Controls significantly exceeded multiple sclerosis patients in normalized Chao1 diversity. A few TRBV segments, TRBV5-6, TRBV5-1 and TRBV20-1 among them, were found more frequent in patients than controls.

Tagging with unique molecular identifiers was a feature of the TCR beta cDNA libraries. TCRdb redid the calling of the PCR reads with MiXCR, one entry per CDR3 protein. This sample has 600,000 to 750,000 distinct CDR3 sequences, with 55% to 60% found just once. The CDR3 length is 16 residues. Germline V gives CDR1 MNHEY, CDR2 SMNVEV (reference sequence). The V end was cut by 5 bases, the J end by 6 bases, with 22 bases between. V is TRBV27 and J is TRBJ1-1; D call uncertain. Specimen: blood. The source is a girl aged 2 to 10 with multiple sclerosis. In nucleotides, the CDR3 is TGTGCCAGCAGTGCACTAGGAGAGGGATCGTTGGCTGAAGCTTTCTTT. Translating it yields CASSALGEGSLAEAFF.